This T cell receptor beta chain was captured by sequencing in a study of CD8 T cells in Susac syndrome. Random hexamers were used to reverse transcribe the RNA input (about 0.5 to 1 ug). Via MiXCR, TCRdb re-called the immunoSEQ multiplex PCR reads, giving one row per CDR3 protein. There are hundreds of thousands of distinct CDR3 sequences in the sample; about 95% occur only once, and 0.075% to 0.095% lies in the top ten. Looked up from germline, CDR1 is SNHLY and CDR2 is FYNNEI. Losses at the gene ends were 2 bases for V and 2 bases for J; bases not matched to a gene: 2. The CDR3 extends over 14 amino acids.

The chain recombines TRBV2 with TRBJ1-2; 7 bases are a match to TRBD1. The TCR originated in a human donor with multiple sclerosis. The specimen sequenced was CD4+ T cells from PBMCs. CDR3 sequence reads: CASSERDSNYGYTF. In DNA form, the CDR3 reads TGTGCCAGCAGTGAACGGGACAGCAACTATGGCTACACCTTC.